Presented here are 26 T cell receptor beta chains from one specimen sequenced in a study of cytomegalovirus exposure and HLA in healthy donors. Vbeta (60) and Jbeta (13) primers were used in the PCR. The protocol was immunoSEQ multiplex PCR, while the TCRdb copy is restricted to in-frame clones and leaves out a portion. The data hold approximately 190,000 clones, with around four fifths observed a single time. Material: PBMCs. The source of these receptors is a woman aged 18-30 years in good health and CMV-seronegative.

The chain employs TRBV20-1 and TRBJ1-2; the match to TRBD1 covers 8 bases. The CDR3 extends over 11 amino acids. V lost 8 bases and J lost 8; bases outside the gene matches: 7. Germline CDR1 reads DFQATT; CDR2 reads SNEGSKA (reference sequence). Written as DNA, the CDR3 is TGCAGTAGGCAGGGGGCGCGAGGCTACACCTTC. It is translated as CSRQGARGYTF.

CDR3 sequence (DNA): TGTGCCAGCAGCTTCCGGGCTAGCGGGGGACCAGATACGCAGTATTTT. This gives the protein CASSFRASGGPDTQYF. The J gene is TRBJ2-3, the V gene TRBV7-2; 10 nucleotides agree with TRBD2. This CDR3 contains 16 residues. V was pared by 3 bases and J by 4 bases, with 7 bases of the junction left unmatched. The V gene's germline CDR1 is SGHTA and CDR2 FQGNSA.

The J gene is TRBJ2-2, the V gene TRBV7-8; TRBD2 matches 9 bases. V gave up 2 bases and J gave up 0 bases; unmatched junction bases: 13. Per the germline V gene, CDR1 is SGHVS and CDR2 is FQNEAQ. CDR3 length: 20 amino acids. CDR3 nucleotides: TGTGCCAGCAGCTTACAACCCCGGGGGTTAGCGGGGGCGAACACCGGGGAGCTGTTTTTT. Its protein product is CASSLQPRGLAGANTGELFF.

The chain links TRBV27 to TRBJ2-3, with D possibly TRBD1 on 5 matching bases. CDR3 length equals 15 residues. CDR1 is MNHEY, CDR2 SMNVEV, per germline (reference sequence). Between the trimmed V and J ends, which lost 8 bases and 0 bases, there was a span of 15 bases. The CDR3 spells CASCSRGTSTDTQYF. The CDR3 nucleotides read TGTGCCAGCTGTTCTAGGGGCACAAGCACAGATACGCAGTATTTT.

The rearrangement uses TRBV7-6 and TRBJ2-1, with D possibly TRBD2 on 6 matching bases. The CDR3 has 17 amino acids. The V end was cut by 5 bases, the J end by 1 base, with 18 bases between. Looked up from germline, CDR1 is SGHVS and CDR2 is FNYEAQ. The DNA for the CDR3 is TGTGCCAGCAGCACGCGGGACTCCGGGATTTCCTACAATGAGCAGTTCTTC. As protein: CASSTRDSGISYNEQFF.

The chain carries TRBV19 and TRBJ2-7, with unresolved D. Germline CDR1 reads LNHDA; CDR2 reads SQIVND (reference sequence). CDR3 length equals 14 residues. Trimming pared 5 bases from V and 0 bases from J, leaving 11 bases between. The CDR3 DNA sequence: TGTGCCAGTAGTCCCGGAGAAAGCTCCTACGAGCAGTACTTC. As protein: CASSPGESSYEQYF.

In its sample, this clone was seen a few times. This chain links TRBV29-1 with TRBJ1-5; perhaps TRBD1 as D (5 bases). The CDR3 is 13 amino acids. Germline CDR1 and CDR2: SQVTM and ANQGSEA. V dropped 4 bases and J dropped 2 bases, with 9 bases sitting between them. CDR3 sequence (DNA): TGCAGCGTTGGGGGCAACCGCAATCAGCCCCAGCATTTT. Residues: CSVGGNRNQPQHF.

This chain joins TRBV6-6 and TRBJ2-5, with 15 bases identical to TRBD2. Germline CDR1 reads MNHNY; CDR2 reads SVGAGI (reference sequence). The ends lost 6 bases at V and 10 bases at J; junction bases unmatched: 9. The CDR3 loop spans 15 amino acids. As DNA, the CDR3 is TGTGCCAGCAGCGGACTAGCGGGAGGGAAAGGCGACCAGTACTTC. Its protein product is CASSGLAGGKGDQYF.

The V gene is TRBV7-9, the J gene TRBJ1-1, with 9 nucleotides matching TRBD1. V lost 5 bases and J lost 4; bases outside the gene matches: 8. CDR1 and CDR2 (germline): SEHNR, FQNEAQ (reference sequence). The CDR3 consists of 15 residues. The CDR3 here is CASSPTGTGSTEAFF. CDR3 nucleotide sequence: TGTGCCAGCAGCCCAACCGGGACAGGGAGCACTGAAGCTTTCTTT.

The V and J genes are TRBV2 and TRBJ2-7; a weak D match, TRBD2 (6 bases). V gave up 6 bases and J gave up 5 bases, with 23 bases separating them. The V gene's germline CDR1 is SNHLY and CDR2 FYNNEI. The CDR3 sequence is 16 residues long. The CDR3 DNA reads TGTGCCAGCAGGGGCGGGGAAGGGGAACCTCCCCACGAGCAGTACTTC. Translation gives CASRGGEGEPPHEQYF.

The rearrangement joins TRBV29-1 to TRBJ2-3; TRBD2 matches 9 bases. Per germline, CDR1 SQVTM and CDR2 ANQGSEA. V gave up 6 bases and J gave up 4 bases; unmatched junction bases: 5. This CDR3 has 13 amino acids. CDR3 DNA sequence: TGCAGCGTCCGGACTAGCGCATCAGATACGCAGTATTTT. Its translation: CSVRTSASDTQYF.

V usage is TRBV7-6 and J usage is TRBJ2-1, with D unresolved. V lost 1 base, J lost 4 bases, and 5 bases lay in between. The CDR3 covers 13 residues. Germline CDR1 reads SGHVS; CDR2 reads FNYEAQ. CDR3 sequence reads: CASSLGRYNEQFF. The CDR3 coding sequence is TGTGCCAGCAGCTTAGGTAGATACAATGAGCAGTTCTTC.

The genes are TRBV14 and TRBJ2-1; TRBD2 matches at 10 bases. After removal of 0 bases from V and 3 bases from J, the junction contained 8 bases not matched to a gene. CDR3 size: 18 residues. Germline CDR1 is SGHDN and CDR2 is FVKESK. CDR3 DNA: TGTGCCAGCAGCCAAGATAGGACAGCGGGGGGGCACTACAATGAGCAGTTCTTC. It codes for CASSQDRTAGGHYNEQFF.

The rearrangement links TRBV7-7 to TRBJ2-5; maybe TRBD1 (6 bases). Germline V CDR1 and CDR2: SSHAT, FNYEAQ (reference sequence). The V and J ends lost 2 bases and 4 bases respectively, with 17 bases between them. The CDR3 runs to 16 residues. The CDR3 DNA reads TGTGCCAGCAGCTTACCGCCCAGGGGAAATGCAGAGACCCAGTACTTC. Encoded protein: CASSLPPRGNAETQYF.

V gene TRBV19 combines with J gene TRBJ2-3; D not resolved. The CDR3 has 15 residues. V lost 6 bases and J 1 base, leaving 14 bases between the germline ends. CDR1 LNHDA and CDR2 SQIVND come from the germline V gene (reference sequence). The CDR3: CASRPNGAGTDTQYF. CDR3 in DNA: TGTGCCAGTAGGCCTAACGGAGCCGGCACAGATACGCAGTATTTT.

V is TRBV6-5 and J is TRBJ1-3; the match to TRBD1 covers 9 bases. In germline, CDR1 is MNHEY, CDR2 SVGAGI. V gave up 2 bases and J gave up 7 bases; unmatched junction bases: 9. The CDR3 is made up of 16 amino acids. The CDR3 coding sequence is TGTGCCAGCAGTTACGGCTGGGACAGGGCCGGGAACACCATATATTTT. It yields the protein CASSYGWDRAGNTIYF.

This clone was detected once. The chain recombines TRBV7-9 with TRBJ2-7; 7 nucleotides agree with TRBD2. The CDR3 sequence is 14 residues long. The V gene's germline CDR1 is SEHNR and CDR2 FQNEAQ (reference sequence). V lost 5 bases, J lost 2 bases, and 6 bases stayed unmatched. CDR3 sequence reads: CASSPGGTTYEQYF. In DNA, the CDR3 is TGTGCCAGCAGCCCGGGGGGAACTACCTACGAGCAGTACTTC. Full variable domain (remainder filled in from reference TRBV7-9 and TRBJ2-7): DTGVSQNPRHKITKRGQNVTFRCDPISEHNRLYWYRQTLGQGPEFLTYFQNEAQLEKSRLLSDRFSAERPKGSFSTLEIQRTEQGDSAMYLCASSPGGTTYEQYFGPGTRLTVT.

The CDR3 nucleotides read TGTGCCAGCAGCCCACCCTCTAGCGGGGGGGCGAGAAATGAGCAGTTCTTC. Translated, it gives CASSPPSSGGARNEQFF. The chain links TRBV7-8 to TRBJ2-1, with 12 bases that match TRBD2. The germline CDR1 and CDR2 sequences are SGHVS and FQNEAQ. This CDR3 region has 17 residues. V lost 5 bases to trimming and J lost 7 bases; unmatched junction nucleotides: 12.

This chain connects TRBV5-5 to TRBJ1-1; D gene uncertain. The V and J ends lost 4 bases and 4 bases respectively, with 14 bases between them. CDR3 length equals 14 residues. From germline, CDR1 is SGHKS and CDR2 YYEKEE (reference sequence). CDR3 DNA sequence: TGTGCCAGCAGCCGAGACGGGGAAGGCACTGAAGCTTTCTTT. Its translation: CASSRDGEGTEAFF.

This chain connects TRBV7-9 to TRBJ2-5; 11 bases map to TRBD2. The CDR3 is 16 amino acids. Germline lookup yields CDR1 SEHNR and CDR2 FQNEAQ (reference sequence). With 5 bases clipped from V and 5 bases from J, the junction kept 10 bases outside the gene matches. The CDR3, as DNA: TGTGCCAGCAGCGCGGGACTAGCGGCTCCCCTTGAGACCCAGTACTTC. Amino acid sequence: CASSAGLAAPLETQYF.

CDR3 sequence (DNA): TGCGCCAGCAGCTGGGACAGCCTCAACACTGAAGCTTTCTTT. It specifies CASSWDSLNTEAFF. This sequence joins TRBV5-1 and TRBJ1-1; 7 bases are a match to TRBD1. The CDR3 length is 14 residues. J lost 2 bases, V lost 3 bases, and 4 bases had no gene match. Germline V lookup: CDR1 SGHRS, CDR2 YFSETQ.

This chain connects TRBV2 to TRBJ2-3; the D is unclear. The CDR3 consists of 14 residues. Trimming stripped 8 bases from V and 2 bases from J, with 14 bases between. The V gene's germline CDR1 is SNHLY and CDR2 FYNNEI. The CDR3 bases are TGTGCCAGCGCCGATCGGCGGTCCACAGATACGCAGTATTTT. Its protein is CASADRRSTDTQYF.

J is TRBJ2-2 and V is TRBV4-2; no reliable D call. The CDR3 sequence is 11 residues long. V shed 6 bases and J shed 8 bases, with 7 bases lying between them. Germline V gene sequence: CDR1 LGHNA, CDR2 YNFKEQ. CDR3 sequence: CASSKTGELFF. In DNA, the CDR3 is TGTGCCAGCAGTAAGACTGGGGAGCTGTTTTTT.

The rearrangement links TRBV7-6 to TRBJ2-2; D is perhaps TRBD2 (5 bases). The V gene lost 2 bases and the J gene lost 2 bases, with 6 bases spanning the gap. The CDR3 loop spans 14 amino acids. Germline CDR1 and CDR2: SGHVS and FNYEAQ. CDR3 residues: CASSLTSNTGELFF. The CDR3 nucleotides are TGTGCCAGCAGCTTAACTAGTAACACCGGGGAGCTGTTTTTT. The complete variable domain, with remaining parts taken from reference TRBV7-6 and TRBJ2-2, reads GAGVSQSPRYKVTKRGQDVALRCDPISGHVSLYWYRQALGQGPEFLTYFNYEAQQDKSGLPNDRFSAERPEGSISTLTIQRTEQRDSAMYRCASSLTSNTGELFFGEGSRLTVL.

CDR3 amino acids: CASSLAAGGLDEQFF. CDR3 nucleotides: TGTGCCAGCAGCTTAGCGGCGGGAGGGCTGGATGAGCAGTTCTTC. The V gene is TRBV7-9, the J gene TRBJ2-1, with TRBD2 matching over 9 bases. Germline CDR1 reads SEHNR; CDR2 reads FQNEAQ (reference sequence). There are 15 residues in the CDR3. J was trimmed by 8 bases and V by 0 bases; bases with no gene match: 5.

This clone was picked up a small number of times. The CDR3 DNA reads TGTGCCAGCGGGAGAGAGAGCACAGATACGCAGTATTTT. Encoded protein: CASGRESTDTQYF. V is TRBV6-1 and J is TRBJ2-3; the D gene is possibly TRBD2 (5 bases). Trimming stripped 8 bases from V and 0 bases from J, with 9 bases between. Germline CDR1 reads MNHNS; CDR2 reads SASEGT. The CDR3 is 13 amino acids.